Listed below are T cell receptor beta chains from one sample, sequenced in a study of blood T cells in healthy people across ages. TCRdb re-analysed the 5' RACE reads in MiXCR, keeping a single row per CDR3 protein. The top ten hold 3% to 4% of the sample, which has about 800,000 distinct CDR3 sequences, more than 20% seen once. The same data also contributed to another study, on T cells of mothers and their children.

The source material was blood. The receptors come from a boy aged 10-17 years in good health. Each CDR3 is given with its conserved first and last residue. Fields, in order: J gene, V gene, CDR3 length, CDR3 protein.

NA | TRBV25-1 | 15 | CAGSGEGTGRHEQYF
TRBJ1-5 | TRBV12-3/TRBV12-4 | 14 | CASSFGRKNQPQHF
TRBJ2-7 | TRBV14 | 15 | CASSQGASPSYEQYF
TRBJ2-7 | TRBV5-1 | 14 | CASSGPRNPYEQYF
TRBJ2-5 | TRBV5-1 | 16 | CASSGPLAGASYGQYF
TRBJ2-7 | TRBV2 | 15 | CASSELETVSYEQYF
TRBJ2-7 | TRBV29-1 | 15 | CGVDARDRESYEQYF
TRBJ2-3 | TRBV4-3 | 13 | CASSQDPTDTQYF
TRBJ2-1 | TRBV5-6 | 16 | CASSLPQGAPYNEQFF
TRBJ2-1 | TRBV9 | 14 | CASSPLAGGDEQFF
TRBJ2-1 | TRBV6-5 | 13 | CASSFWGRGEQFF
TRBJ2-1 | TRBV29-1 | 16 | CSVLGLAGGVNNEQFF
TRBJ1-3 | TRBV20-1 | 15 | CSARDFAAKGNTIYF
TRBJ1-1 | TRBV7-9 | 14 | CASSRDRTYTEAFF
TRBJ2-5 | TRBV28 | 12 | CASSIVTWTQYF
TRBJ1-1 | TRBV5-1 | 14 | CASSLDPGYTEAFF
TRBJ2-7 | TRBV5-6 | 15 | CASSLFTSVSHEQYF
TRBJ2-7 | TRBV7-8 | 14 | CANSLAGQDYEQYF
TRBJ1-4 | TRBV7-9 | 16 | CASSPRADGPNEKLFF